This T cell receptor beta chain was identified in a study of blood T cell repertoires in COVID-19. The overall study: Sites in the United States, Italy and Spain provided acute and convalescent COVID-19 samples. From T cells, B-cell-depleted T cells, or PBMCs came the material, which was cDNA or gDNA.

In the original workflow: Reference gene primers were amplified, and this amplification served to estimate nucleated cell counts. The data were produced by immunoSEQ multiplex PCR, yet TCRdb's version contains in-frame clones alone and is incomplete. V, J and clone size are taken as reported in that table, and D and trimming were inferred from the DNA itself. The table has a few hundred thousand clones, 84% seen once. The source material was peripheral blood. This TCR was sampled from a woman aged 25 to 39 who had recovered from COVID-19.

DNA of the CDR3: TGTGCCAGCAGCCCCCGGGACAGCTCCTACGAGCAGTACTTC. This encodes CASSPRDSSYEQYF. The chain uses TRBV13 and TRBJ2-7, with TRBD1 matching 7 bases. The germline gives CDR1 PRHDT, CDR2 FYEKMQ (reference sequence). This CDR3 contains 14 residues. The ends lost 5 bases at V and 0 bases at J; junction bases unmatched: 4.